This T cell receptor beta chain was sequenced during a study of blood T cell repertoires in COVID-19. Study-wide context: COVID-19 samples from acute and convalescent phases originated in the United States, Italy and Spain.

Method: immunoSEQ multiplex PCR; TCRdb's copy keeps in-frame clones and lacks some. The sample records 150,000 to 200,000 clones, around nine tenths being singletons. Enrolment of Seattle patients took place during active infection, and they were followed longitudinally. CDR1 and CDR2 (germline): KGHSH, LQKENI. Trimming removed 4 bases at V and 3 bases at J, with 7 bases between. The length of the CDR3 is 13 residues. The clonotype was recovered from a woman in her sixties or seventies with COVID-19, enrolled during active disease. Sequences were obtained from peripheral blood. The chain joins TRBV18 to TRBJ2-1, with D uncertain. CDR3 in DNA: TGTGCCAGCTCACGCTCTAGCTACAATGAGCAGTTCTTC. Protein product: CASSRSSYNEQFF.